Listed here are 28 T cell receptor beta chains from one sample, sequenced in a study of response to subunit inactivated influenza vaccine. TCRdb reprocessed the RT-PCR reads with MiXCR, giving one entry per CDR3 protein. The sample includes a few hundred thousand distinct CDR3 sequences, 21% of them seen just once. The source was PBMCs from blood, collected approximately 20 months after vaccination. The origin of the receptors is a man aged 50 to 69 who received an inactivated influenza vaccine.

Here the CDR3 reads CATSDTYEQYF. As DNA, the CDR3 is TGTGCCACCAGTGACACGTACGAGCAGTACTTC. This rearrangement joins TRBV24-1 to TRBJ2-7; unclear D gene. V dropped 4 bases and J dropped 4 bases, with 4 bases sitting between them. There are 11 residues in the CDR3. Germline CDR1 and CDR2: KGHDR and SFDVKD.

CDR3 in amino acids: CSARGTSGTRNEQFF. CDR3 sequence (DNA): TGCAGTGCTAGAGGGACTAGCGGGACGAGGAATGAGCAGTTCTTC. The chain has TRBV20-1 and TRBJ2-1, with TRBD2 matching over 12 bases. The CDR3 loop spans 15 amino acids. Losses at the gene ends were 1 base for V and 7 bases for J; bases not matched to a gene: 5. Germline V gene lookup returns CDR1 DFQATT and CDR2 SNEGSKA (reference sequence).

The rearrangement joins TRBV15 to TRBJ1-5, with TRBD1 matching over 9 bases. There are 15 residues in the CDR3. The V segment lost 8 bases and the J segment 4 bases; nucleotides outside the gene matches: 9. CDR1 and CDR2 (germline): LNHNV, YYDKDF (reference sequence). CDR3 loop: CATRGQGPVNQPQHF. The CDR3 coding sequence is TGTGCCACCCGCGGACAGGGGCCTGTAAATCAGCCCCAGCATTTT.

The chain is built from TRBV29-1 and TRBJ2-7; possibly TRBD1 for D (6 bases). Trimming removed 7 bases at V and 4 bases at J, with 11 bases between. The CDR3 is 11 residues long. Germline V gene sequence: CDR1 SQVTM, CDR2 ANQGSEA. The CDR3 reads CSAQGLYEQYF. The CDR3 DNA is TGCAGCGCCCAGGGGCTATACGAGCAGTACTTC.

The chain combines TRBV6-5 with TRBJ2-7; 11 nucleotides align to TRBD1. This CDR3 region has 15 residues. The V gene's germline CDR1 is MNHEY and CDR2 SVGAGI. V trimming: 4 bases; J trimming: 5 bases; junction bases outside the gene matches: 7. As DNA, the CDR3 is TGTGCCAGCAGTTCCCGGGACAGGGGGATCAACGAGCAGTACTTC. It translates to CASSSRDRGINEQYF.

This clonotype showed up just a few times. The rearrangement links TRBV28 to TRBJ1-5; D is perhaps TRBD1 (6 bases). V was trimmed by 3 bases and J by 3 bases, leaving 15 bases between them. CDR3 length equals 16 residues. Germline CDR1 reads MDHEN; CDR2 reads SYDVKM. The CDR3 DNA follows: TGTGCCAGCAGTTTTGGTGGGCAGGGGAACAATCAGCCCCAGCATTTT. As protein: CASSFGGQGNNQPQHF.

This clonotype was observed many times. The chain combines TRBV7-9 with TRBJ1-4; no reliable D call. Between the trimmed V and J ends, which lost 5 bases and 7 bases, there was a span of 14 bases. The germline V gene encodes CDR1 SEHNR and CDR2 FQNEAQ (reference sequence). The CDR3 sequence is 14 residues long. CDR3 sequence (DNA): TGTGCCAGCAGCCCGACTGGGTGGACTGAAAAACTGTTTTTT. Translating gives CASSPTGWTEKLFF.

The chain employs TRBV7-9 and TRBJ1-2, with 9 bases matching TRBD1. Per germline, CDR1 SEHNR and CDR2 FQNEAQ (reference sequence). The ends lost 5 bases at V and 5 bases at J; junction bases unmatched: 12. This CDR3 region has 16 residues. CDR3 in DNA: TGTGCCAGCAGCGACCCCAGGGACAGGGCAGGATATGGCTACACCTTC. Encoded protein: CASSDPRDRAGYGYTF.

This clonotype was recorded a few times. This chain uses TRBV19 with TRBJ1-4, with 7 nucleotides matching TRBD1. Germline V gene data show CDR1 as LNHDA and CDR2 as SQIVND (reference sequence). This CDR3 comprises 15 residues. With 3 bases clipped from V and 5 bases from J, the junction kept 6 bases outside the gene matches. The CDR3 DNA reads TGTGCCAGTAGTATCGCGACAGGGTCAAATGAAAAACTGTTTTTT. Its translation: CASSIATGSNEKLFF.

This clonotype was found many times. This chain links TRBV6-1 with TRBJ1-5; D is unclear. CDR1 and CDR2 from the germline V gene are MNHNS and SASEGT. The CDR3 contains 14 residues. V gave up 6 bases and J gave up 5 bases, with 14 bases separating them. The CDR3 DNA reads TGTGCCAGCAGCCCGATGCCGGGCGATCAGCCCCAGCATTTT. This translates into CASSPMPGDQPQHF.

The chain joins TRBV27 to TRBJ1-2; no clear D gene. The CDR3 covers 15 residues. Looked up from germline, CDR1 is MNHEY and CDR2 is SMNVEV (reference sequence). Trimming removed 0 bases from V and 8 bases from J, with 16 bases in between. The CDR3 loop is CASSLSVGSWFGYTF. DNA of the CDR3: TGTGCCAGCAGTTTATCTGTCGGGTCATGGTTCGGCTACACCTTC.

This clonotype was counted between two and nine times. The chain is built from TRBV5-8 and TRBJ2-5; no clear D gene. Deletions cut 3 bases from V and 1 base from J, with 10 bases between. This CDR3 has 14 residues. Germline CDR1 SGHTS, CDR2 YDEGEE. CDR3 protein: CASSYRRTQETQYF. In nucleotides, the CDR3 is TGTGCCAGCAGCTACCGCCGAACCCAAGAGACCCAGTACTTC. The full variable domain, its missing parts supplied by reference TRBV5-8 and TRBJ2-5, is EAGVTQSPTHLIKTRGQQATLRCSPISGHTSVYWYQQALGLGLQFLLWYDEGEERNRGNFPPRFSGRQFPNYSSELNVNALELEDSALYLCASSYRRTQETQYFGPGTRLLVL.

The J gene is TRBJ2-1, the V gene TRBV3-1, with 8 bases that match TRBD1. This CDR3 has 14 residues. V shed 1 base, J shed 8 bases, and the junction held 4 bases outside the gene matches. The germline V gene has CDR1 LGHDT and CDR2 YNNKEL (reference sequence). CDR3 DNA sequence: TGTGCCAGCAGCCAAGGCAGGGACAGGTATGAGCAGTTCTTC. Protein sequence: CASSQGRDRYEQFF.

This clonotype was seen more than once but under ten times. V is TRBV7-2 and J is TRBJ1-1, with TRBD1 matching over 7 bases. This CDR3 is 13 amino acids long. Trimming removed 5 bases from V and 11 bases from J; junction bases left unmatched: 11. The germline V gene has CDR1 SGHTA and CDR2 FQGNSA. The CDR3 protein is CASSPRQGRGAFF. Written as DNA, the CDR3 is TGTGCCAGCAGCCCGCGACAGGGTCGAGGGGCTTTCTTT.

This clonotype has at least ten counts. The chain has TRBV6-2 or TRBV6-3 and TRBJ1-5; D not resolved. Germline lookup yields CDR1 MNHEY and CDR2 SVGEGT. V lost 0 bases to trimming and J lost 5 bases, with 14 bases between them. The CDR3 has 16 amino acids. CDR3 DNA: TGTGCCAGCAGTTACTCGCAGGCCAGGTACGATCAGCCCCAGCATTTT. It translates to CASSYSQARYDQPQHF.

In nucleotides, the CDR3 is TGTGCCAGCAGCACTTGGGGGACTAGCGGCTCCTACGAGCAGTACTTC. This encodes CASSTWGTSGSYEQYF. This chain connects TRBV21-1 to TRBJ2-7; the DNA was not compared with TRBD2, the D call given in the table. TRBV21-1 is a pseudogene locus. CDR3 length: 16 amino acids.

The J gene is TRBJ1-5, the V gene TRBV4-1; 7 bases line up with TRBD1. The CDR3 has 17 amino acids. V lost 1 base to trimming and J lost 3 bases; unmatched junction nucleotides: 9. Germline V lookup: CDR1 MGHRA, CDR2 YSYEKL. The chain's CDR3 is CASSQGGGGANNQPQHF. The CDR3 DNA reads TGCGCCAGCAGCCAAGGGGGAGGGGGCGCAAACAATCAGCCCCAGCATTTT.

This clonotype was found a few times. CDR3 sequence reads: CASSYFNQPQHF. For the CDR3, the DNA is TGTGCCAGCAGTTACTTTAATCAGCCCCAGCATTTT. The chain employs TRBV6-6 and TRBJ1-5; D unclear. Germline V CDR1 and CDR2: MNHNY, SVGAGI (reference sequence). Trimming removed 1 base at V and 4 bases at J, with 2 bases between. This CDR3 comprises 12 residues.

This clonotype has only a few counts. The chain is built from TRBV28 and TRBJ2-3; TRBD1 agrees at 9 bases. The V and J ends lost 8 bases and 4 bases, in that order; junction bases with no gene match: 7. Looked up from germline, CDR1 is MDHEN and CDR2 is SYDVKM. CDR3 length equals 14 residues. The CDR3 DNA reads TGTGCCAGCGCGGGACAGGGACTCCCAGATACGCAGTATTTT. Translation gives CASAGQGLPDTQYF.

The chain uses TRBV20-1 and TRBJ1-6; D is uncertain. The CDR3 contains 13 residues. The V gene lost 3 bases and the J gene lost 7 bases, with 10 bases spanning the gap. Looked up from germline, CDR1 is DFQATT and CDR2 is SNEGSKA (reference sequence). The CDR3: CSASDPLNSPLHF. The CDR3 region has the DNA TGCAGTGCTAGTGACCCTCTAAATTCACCCCTCCACTTT.

This chain uses TRBV29-1 with TRBJ1-1, with 7 positions matching TRBD1. Germline V CDR1 and CDR2: SQVTM, ANQGSEA. V dropped 2 bases and J dropped 4; count of bases not matched to a gene: 7. This CDR3 has 14 amino acids. The chain's CDR3 is CSVELRQGGTEAFF. CDR3 sequence (DNA): TGCAGCGTTGAATTGAGACAGGGAGGCACTGAAGCTTTCTTT.

The chain combines TRBV24-1 with TRBJ1-2; the match to TRBD1 covers 12 bases. Germline V gene sequence: CDR1 KGHDR, CDR2 SFDVKD. V lost 7 bases to trimming and J lost 8 bases; unmatched junction nucleotides: 7. The CDR3 has 14 amino acids. CDR3 protein: CATSRGTGGEGYTF. CDR3 DNA: TGTGCCACCAGCCGGGGGACAGGGGGCGAAGGCTACACCTTC.

The table lists this clonotype with a few counts. The chain joins TRBV5-6 to TRBJ1-5, with unresolved D. V was cut by 0 bases and J by 6 bases, with 10 bases left in between. The CDR3 is made up of 14 amino acids. Per germline, CDR1 SGHDT and CDR2 YYEEEE. In nucleotides, the CDR3 is TGTGCCAGCAGCTTGGCGACAAGAGGTCAGCCCCAGCATTTT. Its translation: CASSLATRGQPQHF.

V is TRBV27 and J is TRBJ2-7; 8 bases are a match to TRBD2. The CDR3 is made up of 13 amino acids. Trimming took 5 bases from V and 2 from J; bases not matched to a gene: 2. The germline V gene has CDR1 MNHEY and CDR2 SMNVEV (reference sequence). CDR3 protein: CASSSGSAYEQYF. CDR3 sequence (DNA): TGTGCCAGCAGTAGCGGGAGCGCCTACGAGCAGTACTTC.

This chain links TRBV3-1 with TRBJ1-2, with D unresolved. Trimming cost V 4 bases and J 5 bases, with 11 bases left between them. CDR1 and CDR2 (germline): LGHDT, YNNKEL (reference sequence). CDR3 length: 13 residues. CDR3 DNA: TGTGCCAGCAGCCCCGGGCCGATGTATGGCTACACCTTC. Protein: CASSPGPMYGYTF. Looking up the rest from reference TRBV3-1 and TRBJ1-2 gives the full variable domain: DTAVSQTPKYLVTQMGNDKSIKCEQNLGHDTMYWYKQDSKKFLKIMFSYNNKELIINETVPNRFSPKSPDKAHLNLHINSLELGDSAVYFCASSPGPMYGYTFGSGTRLTVV.

V gene TRBV5-1 combines with J gene TRBJ2-1; 8 nucleotides line up with TRBD2. With V trimmed by 4 bases and J by 4 bases, 10 bases remained unmatched. The germline gives CDR1 SGHRS, CDR2 YFSETQ. This CDR3 contains 16 residues. CDR3 DNA: TGCGCCAGCAGCATAGCGAGCGGGGGAACATACAATGAGCAGTTCTTC. Encoded protein: CASSIASGGTYNEQFF.

V and J are TRBV4-3 and TRBJ2-5, with unresolved D. The CDR3 length is 14 residues. Germline assignment: CDR1 LGHNA and CDR2 YSLEER. Deletions cut 1 base from V and 2 bases from J, with 8 bases between. This CDR3 is CASSQGTEQETQYF. For the CDR3, the DNA is TGCGCCAGCAGCCAAGGGACGGAACAAGAGACCCAGTACTTC.

CDR3 DNA sequence: TGCGCCAGCAGCCAAGCCGGGACGGCGTCCTACAATGAGCAGTTCTTC. Translated: CASSQAGTASYNEQFF. The V gene is TRBV4-1, the J gene TRBJ2-1, with D perhaps given as TRBD1 or TRBD2 (5 bases each). The CDR3 is 16 residues long. The germline V gene encodes CDR1 MGHRA and CDR2 YSYEKL. V was trimmed by 1 base and J by 1 base, leaving 11 bases between them.